The source of this T cell receptor beta chain is a study of blood T cell repertoires in COVID-19. Germline values: CDR1 LGHDT, CDR2 YNNKEL (reference sequence). CDR3 size: 15 residues. V shed 2 bases and J 1 base; nucleotides not matched to a gene: 4. Individuals aged about 18 to 89 years were recruited from some 26 US areas. Assignment of participants to cohorts was predicated upon participant-reported clinical history. For recovered donors of Cohort 3, there were two negative PCRs, clearance, or symptom resolution. Authors' methods: Estimates of nucleated cell counts were drawn from the amplification of reference gene primers. Clones were sequenced by immunoSEQ multiplex PCR, and TCRdb holds only the in-frame ones, with some missing. For V, J and clone size, that table is used; D and trimming come from the DNA. The sample includes under 450,000 clones, around 87% of them seen just once.

Input material: PBMCs or T cells enriched from blood (not recorded which). The TCR was taken from a man younger than 45 who had recovered from COVID-19. The V call is TRBV3-1 (or the pseudogene TRBV3-2), the J call TRBJ2-5; 7 bases fit TRBD2. The DNA for the CDR3 is TGTGCCAGCAGCCAACCTAGCGGCCTCCAAGAGACCCAGTACTTC. It codes for CASSQPSGLQETQYF.